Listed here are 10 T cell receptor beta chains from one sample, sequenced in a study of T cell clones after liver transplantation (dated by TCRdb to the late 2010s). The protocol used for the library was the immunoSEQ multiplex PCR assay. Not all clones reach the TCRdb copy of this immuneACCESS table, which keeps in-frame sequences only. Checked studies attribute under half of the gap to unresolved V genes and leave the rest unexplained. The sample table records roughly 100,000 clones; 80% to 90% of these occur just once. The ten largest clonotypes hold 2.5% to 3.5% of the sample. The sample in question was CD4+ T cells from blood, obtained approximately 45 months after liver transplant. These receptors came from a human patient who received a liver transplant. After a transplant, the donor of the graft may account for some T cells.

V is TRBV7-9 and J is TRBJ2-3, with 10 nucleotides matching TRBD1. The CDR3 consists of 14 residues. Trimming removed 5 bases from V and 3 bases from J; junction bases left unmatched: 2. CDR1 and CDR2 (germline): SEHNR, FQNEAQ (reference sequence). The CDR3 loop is CASSRTGGTDTQYF. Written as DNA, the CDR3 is TGTGCCAGCAGCCGGACAGGGGGAACAGATACGCAGTATTTT. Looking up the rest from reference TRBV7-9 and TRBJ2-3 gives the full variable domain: DTGVSQNPRHKITKRGQNVTFRCDPISEHNRLYWYRQTLGQGPEFLTYFQNEAQLEKSRLLSDRFSAERPKGSFSTLEIQRTEQGDSAMYLCASSRTGGTDTQYFGPGTRLTVL.

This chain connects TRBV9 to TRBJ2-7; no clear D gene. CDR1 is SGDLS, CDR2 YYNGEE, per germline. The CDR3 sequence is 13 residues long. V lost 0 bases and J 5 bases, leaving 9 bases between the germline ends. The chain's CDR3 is CASSVALADEQYF. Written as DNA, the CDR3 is TGTGCCAGCAGCGTAGCTTTGGCCGACGAGCAGTACTTC.

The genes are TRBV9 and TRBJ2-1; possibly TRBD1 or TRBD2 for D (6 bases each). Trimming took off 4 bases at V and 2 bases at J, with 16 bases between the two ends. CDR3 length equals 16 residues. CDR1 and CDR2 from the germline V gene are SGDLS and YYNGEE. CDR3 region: CASSFGGQGTYNEQFF. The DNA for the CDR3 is TGTGCCAGCAGCTTCGGGGGCCAGGGGACCTACAATGAGCAGTTCTTC.

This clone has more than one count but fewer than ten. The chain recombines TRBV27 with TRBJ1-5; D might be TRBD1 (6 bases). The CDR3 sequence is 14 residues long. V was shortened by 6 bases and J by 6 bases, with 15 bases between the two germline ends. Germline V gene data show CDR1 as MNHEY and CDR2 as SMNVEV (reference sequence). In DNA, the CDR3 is TGTGCCAGCAGCATACAGGGAGGGGGTCAGCCCCAGCATTTT. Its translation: CASSIQGGGQPQHF.

The CDR3 loop is CASQPKTGAAYGYTF. The CDR3 nucleotides read TGTGCCAGCCAACCAAAGACAGGGGCGGCCTATGGCTACACCTTC. The chain combines TRBV19 with TRBJ1-2; 8 nucleotides agree with TRBD1. Germline lookup yields CDR1 LNHDA and CDR2 SQIVND (reference sequence). Losses at the gene ends were 9 bases for V and 4 bases for J; bases not matched to a gene: 13. The CDR3 totals 15 residues.

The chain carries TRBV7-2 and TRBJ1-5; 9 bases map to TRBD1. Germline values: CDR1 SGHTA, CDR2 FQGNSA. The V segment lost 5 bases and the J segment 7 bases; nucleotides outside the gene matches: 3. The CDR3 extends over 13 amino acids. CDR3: CASSATGGQPQHF. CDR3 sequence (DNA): TGTGCCAGCAGCGCAACAGGGGGCCAGCCCCAGCATTTT.

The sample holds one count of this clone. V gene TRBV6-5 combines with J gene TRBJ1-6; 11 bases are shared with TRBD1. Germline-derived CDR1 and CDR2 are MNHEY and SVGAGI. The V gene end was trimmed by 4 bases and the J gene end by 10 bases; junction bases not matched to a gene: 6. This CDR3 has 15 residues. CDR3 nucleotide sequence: TGTGCCAGCAGTTCCGGACAGGGGGCGCGGTCACCCCTCCACTTT. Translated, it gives CASSSGQGARSPLHF.

This CDR3 reads CATSPTVHGELFF. The CDR3 nucleotides are TGTGCCACCAGTCCGACAGTTCACGGGGAGCTGTTTTTT. V usage is TRBV15 and J usage is TRBJ2-2, with D tentatively TRBD1 (5 bases). This CDR3 is 13 amino acids long. V shed 6 bases and J shed 7 bases, with 12 bases lying between them. Germline loops: CDR1 LNHNV, CDR2 YYDKDF (reference sequence).

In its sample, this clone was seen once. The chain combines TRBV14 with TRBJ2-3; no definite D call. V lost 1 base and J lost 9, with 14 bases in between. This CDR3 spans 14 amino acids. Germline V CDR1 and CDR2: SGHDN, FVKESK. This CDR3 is CASSQGIVEGTQYF. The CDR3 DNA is TGTGCCAGCAGCCAAGGAATCGTTGAAGGAACGCAGTATTTT.

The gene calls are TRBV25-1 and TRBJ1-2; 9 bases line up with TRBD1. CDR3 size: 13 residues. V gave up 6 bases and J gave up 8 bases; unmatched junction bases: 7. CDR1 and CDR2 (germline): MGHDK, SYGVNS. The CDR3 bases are TGTGCCAGCAGGCCGGGACAGGGAAGGGGCTACACCTTC. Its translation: CASRPGQGRGYTF.